Included here is one T cell receptor beta chain sequence, with context. Clones were sequenced by immunoSEQ multiplex PCR, and TCRdb holds only the in-frame ones, with some missing. The sample has about 140,000 clones, roughly 92% seen once. V lost 7 bases to trimming and J lost 1 base, with 4 bases between them. The CDR3 spans 11 residues. Germline CDR1 MDHEN, CDR2 SYDVKM. The data were obtained in a study of T cell responses to AZD1222 COVID-19 vaccine. This specimen was peripheral blood, taken on day 0 of AZD1222 vaccination. This clonotype originated in an adult in good health. The chain uses TRBV28 and TRBJ1-2; D is ambiguous. The CDR3 here is CASNSNYGYTF. The CDR3 nucleotides are TGTGCCAGCAACAGTAACTATGGCTACACCTTC.